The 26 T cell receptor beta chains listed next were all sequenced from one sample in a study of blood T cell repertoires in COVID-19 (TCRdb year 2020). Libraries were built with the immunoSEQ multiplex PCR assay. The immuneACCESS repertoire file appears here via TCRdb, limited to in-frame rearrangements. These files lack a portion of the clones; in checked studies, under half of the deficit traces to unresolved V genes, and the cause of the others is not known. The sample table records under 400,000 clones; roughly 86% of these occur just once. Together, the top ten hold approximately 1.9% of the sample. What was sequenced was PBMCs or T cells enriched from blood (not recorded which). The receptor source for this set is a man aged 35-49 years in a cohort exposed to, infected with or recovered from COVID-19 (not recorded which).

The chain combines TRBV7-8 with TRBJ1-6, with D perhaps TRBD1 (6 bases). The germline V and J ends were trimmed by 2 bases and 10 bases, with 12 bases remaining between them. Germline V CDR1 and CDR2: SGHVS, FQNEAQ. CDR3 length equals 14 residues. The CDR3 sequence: CASSLLQGQSPLHF. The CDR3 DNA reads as TGTGCCAGCAGCTTACTACAGGGTCAGTCACCCCTCCACTTT.

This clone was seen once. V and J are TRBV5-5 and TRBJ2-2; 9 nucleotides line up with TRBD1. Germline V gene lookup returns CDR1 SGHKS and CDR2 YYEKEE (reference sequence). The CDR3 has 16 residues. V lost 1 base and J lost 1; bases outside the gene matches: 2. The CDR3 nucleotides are TGTGCCAGCAGCTTGCTGGGACAGGGGAACACCGGGGAGCTGTTTTTT. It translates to CASSLLGQGNTGELFF.

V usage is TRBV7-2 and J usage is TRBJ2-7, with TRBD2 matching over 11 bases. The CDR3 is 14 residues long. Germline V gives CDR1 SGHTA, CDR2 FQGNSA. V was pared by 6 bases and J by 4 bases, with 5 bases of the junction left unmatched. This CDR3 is CASRNSGRGYEQYF. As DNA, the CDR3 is TGTGCCAGCAGAAATAGCGGGAGGGGGTACGAGCAGTACTTC.

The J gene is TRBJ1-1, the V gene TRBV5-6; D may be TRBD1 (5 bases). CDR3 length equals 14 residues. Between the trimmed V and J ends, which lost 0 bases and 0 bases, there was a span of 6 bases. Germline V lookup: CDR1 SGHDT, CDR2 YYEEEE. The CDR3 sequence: CASSLGTLNTEAFF. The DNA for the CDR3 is TGTGCCAGCAGCTTGGGGACACTGAACACTGAAGCTTTCTTT.

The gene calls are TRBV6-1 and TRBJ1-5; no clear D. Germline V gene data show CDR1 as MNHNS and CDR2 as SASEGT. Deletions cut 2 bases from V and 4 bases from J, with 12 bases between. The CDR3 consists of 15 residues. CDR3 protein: CASSEQLGSNQPQHF. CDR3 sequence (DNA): TGTGCCAGCAGTGAACAATTGGGCAGTAATCAGCCCCAGCATTTT.

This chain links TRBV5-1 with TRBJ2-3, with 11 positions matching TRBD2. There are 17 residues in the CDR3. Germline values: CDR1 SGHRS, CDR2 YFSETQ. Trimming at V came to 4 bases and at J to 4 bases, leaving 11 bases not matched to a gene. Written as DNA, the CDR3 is TGCGCCAGCAGCCAAAGACTAGCGGGATTGGGTTCAGATACGCAGTATTTT. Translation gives CASSQRLAGLGSDTQYF.

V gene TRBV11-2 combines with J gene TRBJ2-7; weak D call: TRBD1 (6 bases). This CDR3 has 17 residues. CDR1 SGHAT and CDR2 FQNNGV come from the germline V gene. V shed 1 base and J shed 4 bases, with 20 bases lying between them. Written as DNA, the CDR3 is TGTGCCAGCAGCTTAGGCCCGTCGGGGAGAGGGGGTTACGAGCAGTACTTC. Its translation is CASSLGPSGRGGYEQYF.

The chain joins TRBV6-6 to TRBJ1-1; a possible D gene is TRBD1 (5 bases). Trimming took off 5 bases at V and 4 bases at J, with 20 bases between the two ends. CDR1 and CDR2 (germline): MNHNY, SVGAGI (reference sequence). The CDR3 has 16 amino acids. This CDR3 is CASSMQGVGLGTEAFF. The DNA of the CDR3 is TGTGCCAGCAGTATGCAGGGTGTAGGTCTTGGCACTGAAGCTTTCTTT.

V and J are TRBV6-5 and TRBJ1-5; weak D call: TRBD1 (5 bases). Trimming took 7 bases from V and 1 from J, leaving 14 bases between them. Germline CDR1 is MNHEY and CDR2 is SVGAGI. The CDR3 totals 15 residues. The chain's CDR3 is CASTPGHSSNQPQHF. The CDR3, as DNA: TGTGCCAGCACCCCCGGACATTCAAGCAATCAGCCCCAGCATTTT.

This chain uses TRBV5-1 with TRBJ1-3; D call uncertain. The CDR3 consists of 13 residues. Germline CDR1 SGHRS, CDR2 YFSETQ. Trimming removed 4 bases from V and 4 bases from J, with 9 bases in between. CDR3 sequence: CASSAGAGNTIYF. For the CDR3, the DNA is TGCGCCAGCAGCGCAGGCGCAGGAAACACCATATATTTT.

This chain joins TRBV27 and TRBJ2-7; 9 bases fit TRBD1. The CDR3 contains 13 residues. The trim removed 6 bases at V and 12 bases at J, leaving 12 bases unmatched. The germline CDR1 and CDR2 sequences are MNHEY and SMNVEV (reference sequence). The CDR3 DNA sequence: TGTGCCAGCAGCTATCCGGGACAGGGTTCTCCGTACTTC. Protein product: CASSYPGQGSPYF.

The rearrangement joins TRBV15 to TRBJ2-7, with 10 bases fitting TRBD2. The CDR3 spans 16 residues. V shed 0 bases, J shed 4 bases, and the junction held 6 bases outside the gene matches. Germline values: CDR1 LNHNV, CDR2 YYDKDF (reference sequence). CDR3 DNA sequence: TGTGCCACCAGCAGAGACCGAGCGGGAGGGCCTTACGAGCAGTACTTC. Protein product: CATSRDRAGGPYEQYF.

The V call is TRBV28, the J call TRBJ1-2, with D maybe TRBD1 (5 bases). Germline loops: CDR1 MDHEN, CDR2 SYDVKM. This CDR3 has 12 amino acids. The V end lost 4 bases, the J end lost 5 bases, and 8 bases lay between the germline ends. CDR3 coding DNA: TGTGCCAGCAGTTCAAAGGGGTATGGCTACACCTTC. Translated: CASSSKGYGYTF.

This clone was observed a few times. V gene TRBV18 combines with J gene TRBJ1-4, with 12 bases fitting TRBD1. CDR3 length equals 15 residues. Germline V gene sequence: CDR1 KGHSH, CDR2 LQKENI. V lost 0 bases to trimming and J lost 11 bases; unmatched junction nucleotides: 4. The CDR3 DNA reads TGTGCCAGCTCACCACCCGGGACAGGGGGCGAGAAACTGTTTTTT. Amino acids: CASSPPGTGGEKLFF.

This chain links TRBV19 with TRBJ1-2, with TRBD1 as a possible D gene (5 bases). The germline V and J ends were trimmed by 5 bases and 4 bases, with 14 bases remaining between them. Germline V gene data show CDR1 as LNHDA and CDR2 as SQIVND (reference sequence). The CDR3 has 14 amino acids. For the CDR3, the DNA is TGTGCCAGTAGTTCGGGGGACCGGCTCTATGGCTACACCTTC. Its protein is CASSSGDRLYGYTF.

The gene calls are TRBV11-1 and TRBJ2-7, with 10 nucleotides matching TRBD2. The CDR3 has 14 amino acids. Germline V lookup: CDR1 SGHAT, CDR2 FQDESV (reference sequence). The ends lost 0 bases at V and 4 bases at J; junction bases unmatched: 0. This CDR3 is CASSLASGRYEQYF. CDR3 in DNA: TGTGCCAGCAGCTTAGCTAGCGGGAGGTACGAGCAGTACTTC.

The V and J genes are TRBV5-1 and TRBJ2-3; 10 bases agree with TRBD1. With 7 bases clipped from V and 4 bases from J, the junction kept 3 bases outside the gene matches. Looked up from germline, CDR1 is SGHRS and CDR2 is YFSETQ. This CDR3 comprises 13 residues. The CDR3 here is CASGTGEADTQYF. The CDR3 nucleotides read TGCGCCAGCGGGACAGGGGAGGCAGATACGCAGTATTTT.

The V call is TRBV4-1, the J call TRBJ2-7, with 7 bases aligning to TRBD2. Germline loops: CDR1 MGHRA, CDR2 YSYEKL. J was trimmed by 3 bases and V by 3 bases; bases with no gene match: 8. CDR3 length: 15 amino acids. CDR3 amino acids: CASSQHKGGDYEQYF. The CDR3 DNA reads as TGCGCCAGCAGCCAGCACAAGGGAGGGGACTACGAGCAGTACTTC.

The CDR3 nucleotides read TGCGCCAGCAGCCTAAACAGGGATGGGATTCATGGCTACACCTTC. Amino acids: CASSLNRDGIHGYTF. The chain uses TRBV5-1 and TRBJ1-2, with D tentatively TRBD1 (6 bases). V lost 4 bases, J lost 6 bases, and 19 bases lay in between. There are 15 residues in the CDR3. Germline assignment: CDR1 SGHRS and CDR2 YFSETQ. The entire variable domain, with the rest obtained from reference TRBV5-1 and TRBJ1-2, is as follows: KAGVTQTPRYLIKTRGQQVTLSCSPISGHRSVSWYQQTPGQGLQFLFEYFSETQRNKGNFPGRFSGRQFSNSRSEMNVSTLELGDSALYLCASSLNRDGIHGYTFGSGTRLTVV.

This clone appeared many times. CDR3 bases: TGTGCCAGCAGTGCTCCATCCGGGACGGGAGGCCATGAAGCTTTCTTT. Its translation is CASSAPSGTGGHEAFF. The chain links TRBV2 to TRBJ1-1; D perhaps matches TRBD1 (5 bases). CDR1 and CDR2 from the germline V gene are SNHLY and FYNNEI. The CDR3 covers 16 residues. V lost 4 bases and J 7 bases, leaving 22 bases between the germline ends.

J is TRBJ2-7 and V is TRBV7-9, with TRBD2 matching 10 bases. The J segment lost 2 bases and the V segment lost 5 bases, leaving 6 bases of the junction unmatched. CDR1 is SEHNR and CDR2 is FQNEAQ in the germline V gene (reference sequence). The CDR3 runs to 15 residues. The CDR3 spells CASSETLAGAYEQYF. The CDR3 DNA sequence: TGTGCCAGCAGCGAGACTCTAGCGGGGGCCTACGAGCAGTACTTC.

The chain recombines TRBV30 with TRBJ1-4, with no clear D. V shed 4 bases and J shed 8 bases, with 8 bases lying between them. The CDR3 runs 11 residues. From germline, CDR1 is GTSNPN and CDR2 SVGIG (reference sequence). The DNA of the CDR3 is TGTGCCTGGACGACTCGAGAAAAACTGTTTTTT. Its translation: CAWTTREKLFF.

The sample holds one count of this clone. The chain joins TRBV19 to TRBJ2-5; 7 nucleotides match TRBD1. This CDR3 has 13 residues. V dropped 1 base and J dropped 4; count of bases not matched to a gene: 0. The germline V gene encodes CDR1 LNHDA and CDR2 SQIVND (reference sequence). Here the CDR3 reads CASSIAGGETQYF. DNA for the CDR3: TGTGCCAGTAGTATAGCAGGGGGAGAGACCCAGTACTTC.

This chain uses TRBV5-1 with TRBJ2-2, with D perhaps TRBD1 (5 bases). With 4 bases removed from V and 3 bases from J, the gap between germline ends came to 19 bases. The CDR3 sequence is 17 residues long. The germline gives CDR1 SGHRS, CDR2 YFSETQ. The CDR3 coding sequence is TGCGCCAGCAGCCCCCAACCTTCAAGCAGGGACACCGGGGAGCTGTTTTTT. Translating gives CASSPQPSSRDTGELFF.

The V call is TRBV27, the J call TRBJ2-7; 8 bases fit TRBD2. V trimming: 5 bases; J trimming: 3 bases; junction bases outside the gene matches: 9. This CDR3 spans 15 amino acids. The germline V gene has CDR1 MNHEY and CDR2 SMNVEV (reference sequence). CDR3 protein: CASSAGERGIYEQYF. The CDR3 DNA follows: TGTGCCAGCAGTGCCGGGGAGCGGGGGATCTACGAGCAGTACTTC.

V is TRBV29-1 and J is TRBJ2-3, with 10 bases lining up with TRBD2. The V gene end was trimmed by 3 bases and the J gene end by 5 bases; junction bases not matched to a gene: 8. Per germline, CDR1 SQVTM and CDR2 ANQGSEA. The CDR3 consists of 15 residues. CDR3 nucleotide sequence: TGCAGCGTTGACGGGCTAGCGGGAGTTGTAGATACGCAGTATTTT. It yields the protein CSVDGLAGVVDTQYF.